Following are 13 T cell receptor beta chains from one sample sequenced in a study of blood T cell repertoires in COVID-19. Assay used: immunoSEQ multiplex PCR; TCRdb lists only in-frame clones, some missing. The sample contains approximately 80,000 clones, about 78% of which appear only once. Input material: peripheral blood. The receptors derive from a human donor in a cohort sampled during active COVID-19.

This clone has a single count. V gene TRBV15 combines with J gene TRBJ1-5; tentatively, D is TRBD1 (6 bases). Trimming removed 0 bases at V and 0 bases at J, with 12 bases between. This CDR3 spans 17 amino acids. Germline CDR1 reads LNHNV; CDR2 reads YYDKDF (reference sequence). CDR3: CATSRDSGTSSNQPQHF. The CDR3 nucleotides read TGTGCCACCAGCAGAGATTCCGGGACATCTAGCAATCAGCCCCAGCATTTT.

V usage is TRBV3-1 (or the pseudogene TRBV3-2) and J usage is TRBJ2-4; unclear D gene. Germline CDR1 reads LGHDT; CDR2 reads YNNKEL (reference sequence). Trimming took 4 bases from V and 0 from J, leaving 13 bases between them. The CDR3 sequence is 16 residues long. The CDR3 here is CASSPDWPRAKNIQYF. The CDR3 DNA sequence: TGTGCCAGCAGCCCCGACTGGCCTAGAGCCAAAAACATTCAGTACTTC.

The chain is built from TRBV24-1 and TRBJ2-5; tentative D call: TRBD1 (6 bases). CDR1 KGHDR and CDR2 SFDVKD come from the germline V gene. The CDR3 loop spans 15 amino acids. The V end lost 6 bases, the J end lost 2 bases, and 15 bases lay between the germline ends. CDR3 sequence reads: CATSHRDTAQETQYF. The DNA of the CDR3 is TGTGCCACCAGTCACCGGGACACCGCACAAGAGACCCAGTACTTC.

CDR3 sequence reads: CASSPNSQFEAFF. The CDR3 nucleotides read TGTGCCAGCAGTCCGAACAGCCAATTCGAAGCTTTCTTT. The rearrangement joins TRBV27 to TRBJ1-1; no reliable D call. V was cut by 5 bases and J by 8 bases, with 15 bases left in between. The CDR3 loop spans 13 amino acids. CDR1 and CDR2 from the germline V gene are MNHEY and SMNVEV (reference sequence).

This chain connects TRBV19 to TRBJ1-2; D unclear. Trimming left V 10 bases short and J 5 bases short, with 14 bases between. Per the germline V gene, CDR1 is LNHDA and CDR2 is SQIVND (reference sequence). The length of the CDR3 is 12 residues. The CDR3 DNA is TGTGCCACCTCCCGAGCTGAGTATGGCTACACCTTC. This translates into CATSRAEYGYTF.

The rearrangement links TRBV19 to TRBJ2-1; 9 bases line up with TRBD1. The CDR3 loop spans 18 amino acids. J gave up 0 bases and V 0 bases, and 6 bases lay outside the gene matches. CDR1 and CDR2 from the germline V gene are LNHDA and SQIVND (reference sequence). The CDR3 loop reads CASSIDYRGLSSYNEQFF. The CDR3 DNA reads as TGTGCCAGTAGTATAGACTACAGGGGGCTTAGCTCCTACAATGAGCAGTTCTTC.

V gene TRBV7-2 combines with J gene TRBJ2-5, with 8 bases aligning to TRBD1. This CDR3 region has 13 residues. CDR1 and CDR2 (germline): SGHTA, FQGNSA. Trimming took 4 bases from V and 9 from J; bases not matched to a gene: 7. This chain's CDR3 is CASSSSGGMAQYF. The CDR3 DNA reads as TGTGCCAGCAGCTCGTCAGGGGGCATGGCCCAGTACTTC.

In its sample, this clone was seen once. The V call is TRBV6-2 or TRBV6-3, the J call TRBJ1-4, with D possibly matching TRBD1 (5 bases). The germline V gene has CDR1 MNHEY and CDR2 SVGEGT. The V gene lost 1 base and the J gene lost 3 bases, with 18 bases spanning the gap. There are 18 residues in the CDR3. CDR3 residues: CASSYLPRTPSSNEKLFF. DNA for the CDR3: TGTGCCAGCAGTTACTTACCCCGGACACCGAGTTCTAATGAAAAACTGTTTTTT.

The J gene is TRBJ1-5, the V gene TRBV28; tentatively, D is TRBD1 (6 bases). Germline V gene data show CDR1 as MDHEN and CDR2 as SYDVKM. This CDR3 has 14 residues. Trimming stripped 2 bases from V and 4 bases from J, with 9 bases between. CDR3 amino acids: CASSLRQVNQPQHF. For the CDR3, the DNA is TGTGCCAGCAGTTTAAGACAGGTAAATCAGCCCCAGCATTTT.

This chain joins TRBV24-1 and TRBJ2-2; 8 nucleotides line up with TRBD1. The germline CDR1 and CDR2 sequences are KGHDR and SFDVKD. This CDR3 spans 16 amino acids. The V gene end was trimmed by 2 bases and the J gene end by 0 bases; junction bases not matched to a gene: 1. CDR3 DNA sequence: TGTGCCACCAGTGATTCGGACAGGGCGAACACCGGGGAGCTGTTTTTT. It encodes CATSDSDRANTGELFF.

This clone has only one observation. Here the CDR3 reads CATSDYRGRKETQYF. The CDR3 DNA sequence: TGTGCCACCAGTGATTATAGGGGGCGTAAAGAGACCCAGTACTTC. This chain joins TRBV24-1 and TRBJ2-5; 7 bases line up with TRBD1. V lost 2 bases, J lost 3 bases, and 5 bases stayed unmatched. Germline CDR1 KGHDR, CDR2 SFDVKD. The CDR3 is 15 amino acids.

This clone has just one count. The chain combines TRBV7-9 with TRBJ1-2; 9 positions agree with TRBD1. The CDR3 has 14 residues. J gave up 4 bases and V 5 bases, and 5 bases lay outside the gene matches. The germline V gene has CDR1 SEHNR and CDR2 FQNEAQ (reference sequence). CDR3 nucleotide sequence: TGTGCCAGCAGCCTCCGGACAGGGGCCTATGGCTACACCTTC. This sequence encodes CASSLRTGAYGYTF.

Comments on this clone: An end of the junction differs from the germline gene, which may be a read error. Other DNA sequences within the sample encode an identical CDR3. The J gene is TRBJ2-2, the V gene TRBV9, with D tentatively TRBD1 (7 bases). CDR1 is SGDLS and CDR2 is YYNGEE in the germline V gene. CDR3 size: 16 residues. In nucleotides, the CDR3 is TGTGCCAGTAGCGGTTCGACAGGGTTGAACACCGGGGAGCTGTTTTTT. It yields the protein CASSGSTGLNTGELFF. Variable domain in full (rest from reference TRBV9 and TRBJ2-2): DSGVTQTPKHLITATGQRVTLRCSPRSGDLSVYWYQQSLDQGLQFLIQYYNGEERAKGNILERFSAQQFPDLHSELNLSSLELGDSALYFCASSGSTGLNTGELFFGEGSRLTVL.